The 10 T cell receptor beta chains presented below share a single source sample, sequenced in a study of shared clonotypes between healthy human individuals. Generated by immunoSEQ multiplex PCR, the TCRdb table keeps only in-frame clones and is missing some. The data show some 2,500,000 clones, around 92% seen once. The sample comprised naive CD4+ T cells from PBMCs. Described subset: CD45RA+ positively selected. The source of these receptors is a man younger than 35 in good health. Some clones in this sample may be carry-over from other donors' samples.

This chain uses TRBV6-1 with TRBJ1-5, with D possibly matching TRBD1 (6 bases). Trimming cost V 8 bases and J 7 bases, with 18 bases left between them. Germline CDR1 is MNHNS and CDR2 is SASEGT. The CDR3 sequence is 14 residues long. The CDR3 region has the DNA TGTGCCAGCTCCTCCAGGGGAAGCGGCCAGCCCCAGCATTTT. Its translation is CASSSRGSGQPQHF.

CDR3 loop: CASSPRGQPNTEAFF. DNA of the CDR3: TGTGCCAGCAGCCCCCGTGGACAGCCGAACACTGAAGCTTTCTTT. The chain is built from TRBV6-5 and TRBJ1-1; possibly TRBD1 for D (6 bases). From germline, CDR1 is MNHEY and CDR2 SVGAGI. The CDR3 extends over 15 amino acids. V dropped 6 bases and J dropped 1 base, with 15 bases sitting between them.

The V gene is TRBV4-1, the J gene TRBJ2-2; the D is unclear. The CDR3 length is 15 residues. Germline loops: CDR1 MGHRA, CDR2 YSYEKL. Trimming took 1 base from V and 2 from J, leaving 8 bases between them. CDR3 in amino acids: CASSQVRPNTGELFF. In DNA form, the CDR3 reads TGCGCCAGCAGCCAAGTCAGGCCTAACACCGGGGAGCTGTTTTTT.

The J gene is TRBJ2-7, the V gene TRBV29-1, with 8 bases aligning to TRBD1. The CDR3 consists of 15 residues. The V gene's germline CDR1 is SQVTM and CDR2 ANQGSEA. Trimming cost V 3 bases and J 1 base; bases outside gene matches: 8. CDR3 nucleotide sequence: TGCAGCGTTGAGATACTCCGGGACAGGTCCTACGAGCAGTACTTC. Translation: CSVEILRDRSYEQYF.

V and J are TRBV7-9 and TRBJ2-3, with 8 positions matching TRBD1. Trimming removed 6 bases from V and 10 bases from J; junction bases left unmatched: 9. The CDR3 length is 13 residues. Germline loops: CDR1 SEHNR, CDR2 FQNEAQ (reference sequence). The CDR3 here is CASSRTGMLAQYF. The CDR3 DNA sequence: TGTGCCAGCAGTCGGACAGGGATGTTGGCGCAGTATTTT.

The sample holds one count of this clone. The chain is built from TRBV9 and TRBJ2-5; weak D call: TRBD1 (6 bases). Trimming pared 7 bases from V and 4 bases from J, leaving 14 bases between. Germline-derived CDR1 and CDR2 are SGDLS and YYNGEE. This CDR3 has 13 amino acids. CDR3 in amino acids: CASGQRFSETQYF. CDR3 sequence (DNA): TGTGCCAGCGGACAGCGGTTTTCAGAGACCCAGTACTTC.

The chain couples TRBV2 to TRBJ2-1, with D possibly being TRBD1 (6 bases). CDR3 length: 16 residues. Trimming cost V 4 bases and J 4 bases, with 17 bases left between them. Germline CDR1 reads SNHLY; CDR2 reads FYNNEI. The CDR3 protein is CASSGPGQRNYNEQFF. CDR3 coding DNA: TGTGCCAGCAGTGGCCCGGGACAACGAAATTACAATGAGCAGTTCTTC.

The chain joins TRBV29-1 to TRBJ2-7, with D possibly TRBD1 on 6 matching bases. Germline lookup yields CDR1 SQVTM and CDR2 ANQGSEA. V gave up 0 bases and J gave up 0 bases, with 9 bases separating them. The CDR3 is 14 residues long. The chain's CDR3 is CSVEDQGFSYEQYF. The CDR3 DNA is TGCAGCGTTGAAGATCAGGGGTTCTCCTACGAGCAGTACTTC.

The chain couples TRBV15 to TRBJ2-7; tentative D call: TRBD1 (6 bases). The CDR3 consists of 16 residues. Germline V gene lookup returns CDR1 LNHNV and CDR2 YYDKDF (reference sequence). Trimming shortened V by 3 bases and J by 2 bases, and 17 bases separated the two germline ends. The CDR3 DNA reads TGTGCCACCAGCAGTTGGGACACCCGGTTGGCCTACGAGCAGTACTTC. It specifies CATSSWDTRLAYEQYF.

The chain employs TRBV27 and TRBJ2-7; 13 bases are a match to TRBD2. The CDR3 totals 13 residues. V shed 10 bases and J 4 bases; nucleotides not matched to a gene: 4. Germline CDR1 MNHEY, CDR2 SMNVEV (reference sequence). CDR3 amino acids: CATRLAGGYEQYF. DNA of the CDR3: TGTGCCACCCGACTAGCGGGAGGATACGAGCAGTACTTC.